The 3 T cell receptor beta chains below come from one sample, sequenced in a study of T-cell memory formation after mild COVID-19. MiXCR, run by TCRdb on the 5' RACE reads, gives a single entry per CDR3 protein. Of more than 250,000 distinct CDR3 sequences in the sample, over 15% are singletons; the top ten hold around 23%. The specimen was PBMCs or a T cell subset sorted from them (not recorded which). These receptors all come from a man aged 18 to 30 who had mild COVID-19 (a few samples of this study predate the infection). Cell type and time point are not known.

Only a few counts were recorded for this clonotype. The CDR3 is CSLRTGGAEQFF. CDR3 nucleotides: TGCAGTTTGAGGACAGGGGGCGCTGAGCAGTTCTTC. V usage is TRBV20-1 and J usage is TRBJ2-1, with 11 nucleotides matching TRBD1. Germline values: CDR1 DFQATT, CDR2 SNEGSKA (reference sequence). The CDR3 is made up of 12 amino acids. With 8 bases clipped from V and 9 bases from J, the junction kept 6 bases outside the gene matches.

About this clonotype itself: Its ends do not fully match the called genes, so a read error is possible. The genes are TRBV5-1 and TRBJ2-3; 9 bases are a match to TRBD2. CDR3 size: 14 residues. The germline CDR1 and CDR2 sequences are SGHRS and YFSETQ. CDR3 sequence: CASSWGTSRDTQYF. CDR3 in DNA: TGCGCCAGCAGCTGGGGGACTAGCAGAGATACGCAGTATTTT.

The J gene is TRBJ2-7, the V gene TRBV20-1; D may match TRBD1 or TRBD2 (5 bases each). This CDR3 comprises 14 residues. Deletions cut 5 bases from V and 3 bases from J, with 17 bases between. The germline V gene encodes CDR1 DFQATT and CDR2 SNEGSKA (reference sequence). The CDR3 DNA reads TGCAGTGCTCGCCGGGACGGAGGATTCTACGAGCAGTACTTC. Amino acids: CSARRDGGFYEQYF.